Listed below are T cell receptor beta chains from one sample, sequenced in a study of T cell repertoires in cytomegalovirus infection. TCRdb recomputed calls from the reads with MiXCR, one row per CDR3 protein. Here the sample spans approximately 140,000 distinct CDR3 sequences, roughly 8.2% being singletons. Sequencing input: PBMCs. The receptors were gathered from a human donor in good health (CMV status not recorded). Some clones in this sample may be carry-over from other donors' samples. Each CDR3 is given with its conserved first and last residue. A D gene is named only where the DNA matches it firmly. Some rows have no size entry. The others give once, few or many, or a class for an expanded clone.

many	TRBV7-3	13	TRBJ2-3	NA	CASSSSNTDTQYF	TGTGCCAGCAGCTCATCTAACACAGATACGCAGTATTTT
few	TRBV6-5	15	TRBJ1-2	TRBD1	CASSSSGGAGYGYTF	TGTGCCAGCAGTTCCTCAGGGGGCGCAGGCTATGGCTACACCTTC
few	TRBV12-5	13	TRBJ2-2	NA	CASGLGFPGELFF	TGTGCTAGTGGTTTGGGCTTTCCCGGGGAGCTGTTTTTT
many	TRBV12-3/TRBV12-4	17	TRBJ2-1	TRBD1	CASSLLPSDREVHEQFF	TGTGCCAGCAGTCTCCTACCCTCGGACAGGGAAGTTCATGAGCAGTTCTTC
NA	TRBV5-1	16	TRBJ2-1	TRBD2	CASSQQGLAGNNEQFF	TGCGCCAGCAGCCAACAGGGACTAGCGGGGAACAATGAGCAGTTCTTC
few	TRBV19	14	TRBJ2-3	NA	CASTIGGLDNTQYF	TGTGCCAGTACCATAGGAGGCCTTGATAATACGCAGTATTTT
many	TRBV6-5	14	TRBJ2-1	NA	CASSSGTIYNEQFF	TGTGCCAGCAGTTCCGGGACCATATACAATGAGCAGTTCTTC
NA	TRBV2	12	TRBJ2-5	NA	CASSESQETQYF	TGTGCCAGCAGTGAGTCACAAGAGACCCAGTACTTC
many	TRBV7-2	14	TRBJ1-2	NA	CASSSEQGRNGYTF	TGTGCCAGCAGTTCGGAACAGGGTAGAAATGGCTACACCTTC
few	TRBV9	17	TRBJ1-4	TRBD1	CASSADPSGGSNEKLFF	TGTGCCAGCAGCGCCGACCCGTCAGGGGGATCTAATGAAAAACTGTTTTTT
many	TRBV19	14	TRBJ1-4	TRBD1	CASSKGQLNEKLFF	TGTGCCAGTAGTAAGGGACAGCTGAATGAAAAACTGTTTTTT
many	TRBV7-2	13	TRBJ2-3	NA	CASSLDGTDTQYF	TGTGCCAGCAGCTTAGATGGCACAGATACGCAGTATTTT
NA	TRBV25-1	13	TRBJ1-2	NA	CASSGGKVNGYTF	TGTGCCAGCAGTGGGGGAAAGGTCAATGGCTACACCTTC
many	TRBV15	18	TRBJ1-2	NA	CATSREPGVSSSNYGYTF	TGTGCCACCAGCAGAGAACCCGGGGTTTCAAGTTCGAACTATGGCTACACCTTC
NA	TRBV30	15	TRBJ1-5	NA	CAWSPPPGTNQPQHF	TGTGCCTGGAGTCCCCCTCCAGGGACCAATCAGCCCCAGCATTTT
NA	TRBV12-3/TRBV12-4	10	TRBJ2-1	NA	CASGINEQFF	TGTGCCAGCGGGATTAATGAGCAGTTCTTC
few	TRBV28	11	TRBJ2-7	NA	CASLGRYEQYF	TGTGCCAGTCTGGGGCGCTACGAGCAGTACTTC
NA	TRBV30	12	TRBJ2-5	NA	CAWTKGEETQYF	TGTGCCTGGACGAAGGGAGAAGAGACCCAGTACTTC
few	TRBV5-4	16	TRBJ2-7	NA	CASSPAGRGSSYEQYF	TGTGCCAGCAGCCCCGCCGGTCGGGGCTCTTCCTACGAGCAGTACTTC
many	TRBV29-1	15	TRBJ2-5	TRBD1	CSVGSLGQGRETQYF	TGCAGCGTTGGATCCCTCGGACAGGGACGGGAGACCCAGTACTTC
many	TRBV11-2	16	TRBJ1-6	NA	CASSLDVGVTNSPLHF	TGTGCCAGCAGCTTAGATGTGGGGGTTACCAATTCACCCCTCCACTTT
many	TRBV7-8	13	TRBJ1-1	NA	CASSTTGMAEAFF	TGTGCCAGCAGCACCACAGGGATGGCTGAAGCTTTCTTT
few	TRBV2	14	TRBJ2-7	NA	CASSESAGYLEQYF	TGTGCCAGCAGTGAATCGGCAGGTTACCTCGAGCAGTACTTC
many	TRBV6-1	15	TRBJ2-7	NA	CASSEGGSQTYEQYF	TGTGCCAGCAGTGAAGGAGGTTCCCAGACCTACGAGCAGTACTTC
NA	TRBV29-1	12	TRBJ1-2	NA	CSVEATNYGYTF	TGCAGCGTTGAAGCGACTAACTATGGCTACACCTTC